This passage covers 5 T cell receptor beta chains from one sample sequenced in a study of response to subunit inactivated influenza vaccine (dated by TCRdb to between 2017 and 2018). The library was made by RT-PCR. Sequencing used an Illumina HiSeq 2500. TCRdb reprocessing: public reads trimmed at Q25 with fastp, clones called with MiXCR, in-frame beta chains kept. Under each unique CDR3 protein, matching rows form one entry showing the most common genes and DNA. This sample has more than 600,000 distinct CDR3 sequences in its table, and about 18% of those were observed once. The top ten hold approximately 10% of the sample. Material: PBMCs from blood, obtained 4 to 6 days after vaccination. The origin of the receptors is a man aged 50 to 59 who received an inactivated influenza vaccine. Donor details come from another sample of the same person, matched by shared clones.

The rearrangement joins TRBV14 to TRBJ2-1; possibly TRBD1 for D (6 bases). Germline V gene lookup returns CDR1 SGHDN and CDR2 FVKESK. V gave up 6 bases and J gave up 0 bases, with 12 bases separating them. This CDR3 is 15 amino acids long. The CDR3 loop reads CASRSDSNSYNEQFF. CDR3 nucleotides: TGTGCCAGCAGGTCGGACAGTAACTCCTACAATGAGCAGTTCTTC.

V and J are TRBV28 and TRBJ2-4; D uncertain. Germline V lookup: CDR1 MDHEN, CDR2 SYDVKM. This CDR3 spans 15 amino acids. The germline V and J ends were trimmed by 3 bases and 3 bases, with 12 bases remaining between them. CDR3 sequence (DNA): TGTGCCAGCAGTTTGATAGGGAATCGCAAAAACATTCAGTACTTC. It specifies CASSLIGNRKNIQYF.

This clonotype was seen ten or more times. The rearrangement uses TRBV12-3 or TRBV12-4 and TRBJ1-5; TRBD1 matches 9 bases. The ends lost 6 bases at V and 9 bases at J; junction bases unmatched: 9. The CDR3 length is 14 residues. In DNA form, the CDR3 reads TGTGCCAGCAGCACCCGACAGGGGGGTGGGCCCCAGCATTTT. Translated: CASSTRQGGGPQHF.

In this sample, this clonotype turned up a few times. J is TRBJ1-6 and V is TRBV20-1; TRBD1 matches at 9 bases. Germline CDR1 is DFQATT and CDR2 is SNEGSKA (reference sequence). Trimming at V came to 3 bases and at J to 7 bases, leaving 4 bases not matched to a gene. The CDR3 extends over 14 amino acids. In DNA, the CDR3 is TGCAGTGCTAGGGGACAGGGCCCGAATTCACCCCTCCACTTT. Residues: CSARGQGPNSPLHF.

In its sample, this clonotype was seen once. This sequence joins TRBV7-9 and TRBJ2-7; 10 bases map to TRBD2. The CDR3 sequence is 15 residues long. CDR1 is SEHNR, CDR2 FQNEAQ, per germline (reference sequence). J lost 2 bases, V lost 5 bases, and 6 bases had no gene match. CDR3 sequence reads: CASSPSSGSPYEQYF. The DNA for the CDR3 is TGTGCCAGCAGCCCGTCTAGCGGGAGCCCCTACGAGCAGTACTTC.